The next 25 T cell receptor beta chains were all read from a single sample in a study of T cells in Graves' hyperthyroidism and ophthalmopathy. TCR beta CDR3 region amplification was performed from RNA transcripts. Carried out on the TCR CDR3, a first-round RT-PCR used the HTBI primer set. TCRdb recomputed calls from the multiplex PCR reads with MiXCR, one row per CDR3 protein. The sample lists about 350,000 distinct CDR3 sequences; about 15% were seen once. The sequenced sample was blood. The receptors here all came from a woman aged 25-40 years with Graves' hyperthyroidism.

This clonotype has ten or more counts. The V and J genes are TRBV28 and TRBJ2-3; no clear D gene. CDR1 and CDR2 (germline): MDHEN, SYDVKM. This CDR3 is built from 12 residues. V gave up 8 bases and J gave up 0 bases, with 6 bases separating them. The CDR3 nucleotides read TGTGCCAGCGGTTCTAGCACAGATACGCAGTATTTT. Protein: CASGSSTDTQYF.

The chain links TRBV29-1 to TRBJ2-3, with 12 bases that match TRBD1. Germline CDR1 reads SQVTM; CDR2 reads ANQGSEA. The length of the CDR3 is 15 residues. Trimming at V came to 1 base and at J to 6 bases, leaving 5 bases not matched to a gene. CDR3 sequence reads: CSVEVRDRGRDTQYF. CDR3 nucleotide sequence: TGCAGCGTTGAAGTCCGGGACAGGGGGCGCGATACGCAGTATTTT.

Many counts were recorded for this clonotype. V and J are TRBV7-2 and TRBJ2-2, with D perhaps matching TRBD2 (6 bases). V was trimmed by 5 bases and J by 3 bases, leaving 13 bases between them. Germline values: CDR1 SGHTA, CDR2 FQGNSA. This CDR3 region has 15 residues. This CDR3 reads CASSRRDFYTGELFF. DNA of the CDR3: TGTGCCAGCAGCCGCCGGGACTTCTACACCGGGGAGCTGTTTTTT.

As concerns this clonotype: Possible read error: a much larger clone is one base away. V is TRBV11-2 and J is TRBJ2-2; the D gene is possibly TRBD2 (5 bases). Germline loops: CDR1 SGHAT, CDR2 FQNNGV. The CDR3 covers 14 residues. The CDR3 nucleotides read TGTGCCAGCAGCTTACTTATAGCGACCGGGAAGCTGTTTTTT. Translation: CASSLLIATGKLFF.

Ten or more counts support this clonotype. The genes are TRBV12-3 or TRBV12-4 and TRBJ2-7, with a weak D call TRBD2 (6 bases). CDR3 length equals 14 residues. Deletions cut 5 bases from V and 0 bases from J, with 11 bases between. The CDR3 DNA follows: TGTGCCAGCAGTAGCGGGTTAAGCTCCTACGAGCAGTACTTC. The encoded protein is CASSSGLSSYEQYF.

This clonotype was seen at least ten times. The chain employs TRBV7-2 and TRBJ2-4, with no clear D. Trimming removed 5 bases at V and 8 bases at J, with 13 bases between. This CDR3 spans 13 amino acids. Germline-derived CDR1 and CDR2 are SGHTA and FQGNSA. The CDR3 loop is CASSESYLDIQYF. CDR3 in DNA: TGTGCCAGCAGCGAGAGTTATCTGGACATTCAGTACTTC.

At least ten counts were recorded for this clonotype. The rearrangement joins TRBV9 to TRBJ2-5; TRBD1 aligns across 11 bases. After removal of 3 bases from V and 6 bases from J, the junction contained 7 bases not matched to a gene. The CDR3 is made up of 15 amino acids. Germline V CDR1 and CDR2: SGDLS, YYNGEE. The CDR3 DNA reads TGTGCCAGCAGCGGCTCCGGGACAGGGGGACAGACCCAGTACTTC. Amino acids: CASSGSGTGGQTQYF. The full variable domain, with the rest looked up from reference TRBV9 and TRBJ2-5, is DSGVTQTPKHLITATGQRVTLRCSPRSGDLSVYWYQQSLDQGLQFLIQYYNGEERAKGNILERFSAQQFPDLHSELNLSSLELGDSALYFCASSGSGTGGQTQYFGPGTRLLVL.

This clonotype was recorded many times. The chain combines TRBV11-1 with TRBJ2-7, with 13 nucleotides matching TRBD2. Per the germline V gene, CDR1 is SGHAT and CDR2 is FQDESV (reference sequence). The CDR3 is made up of 16 amino acids. Trimming removed 3 bases from V and 0 bases from J; junction bases left unmatched: 2. The CDR3 region is CASSLTSGGLSYEQYF. CDR3 bases: TGTGCCAGCAGCTTGACTAGCGGGGGGCTCTCCTACGAGCAGTACTTC. Combining the CDR3 with reference TRBV11-1 and TRBJ2-7 gives the whole variable domain EAEVAQSPRYKITEKSQAVAFWCDPISGHATLYWYRQILGQGPELLVQFQDESVVDDSQLPKDRFSAERLKGVDSTLKIQPAELGDSAMYLCASSLTSGGLSYEQYFGPGTRLTVT.

This clonotype was seen ten or more times. V is TRBV11-2 and J is TRBJ2-3, with TRBD2 matching 12 bases. The V and J ends lost 5 bases and 4 bases, in that order; junction bases with no gene match: 19. The germline gives CDR1 SGHAT, CDR2 FQNNGV. The CDR3 is 20 amino acids. The CDR3 bases are TGTGCCAGCAGCACGGGGGCCCCTAGCGGGAGGGCCCGTGTCCCAGATACGCAGTATTTT. Its protein is CASSTGAPSGRARVPDTQYF. The complete variable domain, with remaining parts taken from reference TRBV11-2 and TRBJ2-3, reads EAGVAQSPRYKIIEKRQSVAFWCNPISGHATLYWYQQILGQGPKLLIQFQNNGVVDDSQLPKDRFSAERLKGVDSTLKIQPAKLEDSAVYLCASSTGAPSGRARVPDTQYFGPGTRLTVL.

The table lists this clonotype with a few counts. The CDR3 sequence is CASSLGLGSEKLFF. CDR3 nucleotide sequence: TGTGCCAGCAGCTTAGGTCTGGGCTCTGAAAAACTGTTTTTT. The chain combines TRBV11-2 with TRBJ1-4, with D uncertain. The CDR3 totals 14 residues. From germline, CDR1 is SGHAT and CDR2 FQNNGV. The ends were cut back, 1 base at V and 7 bases at J, with 10 bases in the middle. The variable domain in full, completed from reference TRBV11-2 and TRBJ1-4, reads EAGVAQSPRYKIIEKRQSVAFWCNPISGHATLYWYQQILGQGPKLLIQFQNNGVVDDSQLPKDRFSAERLKGVDSTLKIQPAKLEDSAVYLCASSLGLGSEKLFFGSGTQLSVL.

This clonotype was counted at least ten times. J is TRBJ1-5 and V is TRBV28; a weak D match, TRBD1 (6 bases). The CDR3 loop spans 15 amino acids. V lost 7 bases, J lost 7 bases, and 20 bases lay in between. CDR1 MDHEN and CDR2 SYDVKM come from the germline V gene. Here the CDR3 reads CASKYGAGEWQPQHF. Written as DNA, the CDR3 is TGTGCCAGCAAATACGGGGCAGGGGAGTGGCAGCCCCAGCATTTT.

About this clonotype: This may arise from a read error, as a much more abundant clone is one base away. The chain combines TRBV20-1 with TRBJ2-2, with 13 bases that match TRBD2. Per germline, CDR1 DFQATT and CDR2 SNEGSKA (reference sequence). This CDR3 has 17 residues. For the CDR3, the DNA is TGCGGTGCTAGTGAGGGGACTAGCGGGGCGAACACCGGGGAGCTGTTTTTT. Translation: CGASEGTSGANTGELFF.

This chain links TRBV5-4 with TRBJ2-5; no reliable D call. This CDR3 is built from 15 residues. V lost 2 bases and J 2 bases, leaving 13 bases between the germline ends. CDR1 is SGHNT, CDR2 YYREEE, per germline (reference sequence). The CDR3 here is CASSLRWALQETQYF. CDR3 sequence (DNA): TGTGCCAGCAGCTTAAGGTGGGCCCTTCAAGAGACCCAGTACTTC.

The chain employs TRBV7-2 and TRBJ2-5; 9 nucleotides match TRBD1. Germline V gives CDR1 SGHTA, CDR2 FQGNSA. The CDR3 is 15 residues long. V lost 1 base to trimming and J lost 5 bases; unmatched junction nucleotides: 5. The CDR3 bases are TGTGCCAGCAGCTTAGTGGGACAGGGTAGGGAGACCCAGTACTTC. Protein sequence: CASSLVGQGRETQYF.

In its sample, this clonotype was seen many times. The rearrangement joins TRBV28 to TRBJ2-5, with 7 bases fitting TRBD2. Per the germline V gene, CDR1 is MDHEN and CDR2 is SYDVKM. The CDR3 contains 15 residues. Trimming cost V 3 bases and J 0 bases; bases outside gene matches: 4. The CDR3 DNA reads as TGTGCCAGCAGTTTTTCGGCGGGAGACCAAGAGACCCAGTACTTC. Translated: CASSFSAGDQETQYF. The complete variable domain, with remaining parts taken from reference TRBV28 and TRBJ2-5, reads DVKVTQSSRYLVKRTGEKVFLECVQDMDHENMFWYRQDPGLGLRLIYFSYDVKMKEKGDIPEGYSVSREKKERFSLILESASTNQTSMYLCASSFSAGDQETQYFGPGTRLLVL.

The sample holds many counts of this clonotype. This chain links TRBV20-1 with TRBJ2-5; 9 bases are shared with TRBD2. Trimming removed 2 bases from V and 3 bases from J; junction bases left unmatched: 7. The CDR3 contains 15 residues. In germline, CDR1 is DFQATT, CDR2 SNEGSKA (reference sequence). CDR3 coding DNA: TGCAGTGCTAGACTAGCGGGATCAACCAAAGAGACCCAGTACTTC. Translation: CSARLAGSTKETQYF.

This clonotype was recorded at least ten times. This chain links TRBV11-2 with TRBJ1-2; D is undetermined. The CDR3 consists of 16 residues. Germline values: CDR1 SGHAT, CDR2 FQNNGV. Trimming took off 0 bases at V and 4 bases at J, with 15 bases between the two ends. Written as DNA, the CDR3 is TGTGCCAGCAGCTTAGAAGCCCTCCCAATCCCCTATGGCTACACCTTC. Translated, it gives CASSLEALPIPYGYTF. Looking up the rest from reference TRBV11-2 and TRBJ1-2 gives the full variable domain: EAGVAQSPRYKIIEKRQSVAFWCNPISGHATLYWYQQILGQGPKLLIQFQNNGVVDDSQLPKDRFSAERLKGVDSTLKIQPAKLEDSAVYLCASSLEALPIPYGYTFGSGTRLTVV.

This chain uses TRBV3-1 with TRBJ2-1, with 8 positions matching TRBD2. Looked up from germline, CDR1 is LGHDT and CDR2 is YNNKEL (reference sequence). This CDR3 is built from 16 residues. V was clipped by 1 base and J by 7 bases; unmatched bases: 9. CDR3 sequence reads: CASSQGVSGRNNEQFF. Written as DNA, the CDR3 is TGTGCCAGCAGCCAAGGGGTGAGCGGGAGAAATAATGAGCAGTTCTTC.

This clonotype was observed a few times. A read error may be the cause here, since a much bigger clone is one base away. The rearrangement links TRBV20-1 to TRBJ2-1; 10 bases are a match to TRBD1. The length of the CDR3 is 16 residues. CDR1 is DFQATT, CDR2 SNEGSKA, per germline (reference sequence). J was trimmed by 6 bases and V by 1 base; bases with no gene match: 9. The CDR3 nucleotides read TGCAGTGCTAGAGGCCTCGACAGGGGGCCATGCAATGAGCAGTTCTTC. Its protein is CSARGLDRGPCNEQFF.

This clonotype was counted many times. The chain carries TRBV10-3 and TRBJ1-2; D might be TRBD1 (6 bases). The V gene's germline CDR1 is ENHRY and CDR2 SYGVKD. The CDR3 length is 14 residues. V lost 8 bases and J 0 bases, leaving 13 bases between the germline ends. CDR3 amino acids: CAIGQSIANYGYTF. CDR3 DNA sequence: TGTGCCATCGGACAGAGTATAGCTAACTATGGCTACACCTTC.

CDR3 amino acids: CASSPREGNEQYF. In DNA form, the CDR3 reads TGTGCCAGCTCACCCCGCGAGGGGAACGAGCAGTACTTC. This chain links TRBV18 with TRBJ2-7; D tentatively fits TRBD1 or TRBD2 (5 bases each). The CDR3 spans 13 residues. Germline V gives CDR1 KGHSH, CDR2 LQKENI. V lost 3 bases and J 5 bases, leaving 11 bases between the germline ends. Full variable domain (outside the CDR3, taken from reference TRBV18 and TRBJ2-7): NAGVMQNPRHLVRRRGQEARLRCSPMKGHSHVYWYRQLPEEGLKFMVYLQKENIIDESGMPKERFSAEFPKEGPSILRIQQVVRGDSAAYFCASSPREGNEQYFGPGTRLTVT.

On this clonotype: Lacking the conserved final phenylalanine or tryptophan, this CDR3 likely reflects a read error. The gene calls are TRBV29-1 and TRBJ2-6, with D uncertain. Trimming stripped 6 bases from V and 0 bases from J, with 9 bases between. The CDR3 sequence is 14 residues long. The V gene's germline CDR1 is SQVTM and CDR2 ANQGSEA. CDR3 DNA sequence: TGCAGCGTCAACATGGGCTCTGGGGCCAACGTCCTGACTTCC. It is translated as CSVNMGSGANVLTS.

This clonotype was seen only a few times. J is TRBJ2-7 and V is TRBV6-1; D may be TRBD1 (5 bases). CDR3 size: 14 residues. Trimming took off 8 bases at V and 3 bases at J, with 17 bases between the two ends. CDR1 and CDR2 from the germline V gene are MNHNS and SASEGT. The CDR3 nucleotides read TGTGCCAGCCATACCCGAGGACATTTCTACGAGCAGTACTTC. Amino acids: CASHTRGHFYEQYF.

V and J are TRBV30 and TRBJ1-1; TRBD1 agrees at 7 bases. The V segment lost 4 bases and the J segment 4 bases; nucleotides outside the gene matches: 6. The germline V gene has CDR1 GTSNPN and CDR2 SVGIG (reference sequence). The CDR3 runs 13 residues. In nucleotides, the CDR3 is TGTGCCTGGAAGCGGACAGGCGGCACTGAAGCTTTCTTT. Protein product: CAWKRTGGTEAFF.

Remarks on this clonotype: This may arise from a read error, as a much more abundant clone is one base away. This chain links TRBV6-1 with TRBJ1-2, with 12 bases aligning to TRBD1. Per germline, CDR1 MNHNS and CDR2 SASEGT. This CDR3 is 14 amino acids long. The CDR3 DNA reads as TGTGCCAGCTACGGGACAGGGGGCAACTATTGCTACACCTTC. Translating it yields CASYGTGGNYCYTF.